Below, 12 T cell receptor beta chains from the same sample are listed, as sequenced in a study of beta chain features in type 1 diabetes. The study's findings and limits: The study found moderately but significantly shorter TCRB CDR3s in all four CD4+ subsets of Type 1 diabetes patients.

No antigen has been assigned to these receptors. Since all of the isolated RNA was reverse transcribed, expressed TCRB transcripts were what got sequenced. Sequencing used immunoSEQ multiplex PCR; TCRdb keeps in-frame clones, though not all of them. The repertoire holds some 27,000 clones, with approximately 64% as singletons. The sequenced sample consisted of Tregs from blood. These receptors originate from a woman in her 30s with type 1 diabetes.

The chain uses TRBV25-1 and TRBJ2-1; D gene ambiguous. The CDR3 is made up of 13 amino acids. V was clipped by 5 bases and J by 6 bases, with 11 bases between them. CDR1 MGHDK and CDR2 SYGVNS come from the germline V gene. The CDR3 protein is CASSFGFANEQFF. CDR3 DNA sequence: TGTGCCAGCAGTTTCGGGTTTGCCAATGAGCAGTTCTTC.

The V gene is TRBV5-1, the J gene TRBJ2-2, with TRBD1 identical over 8 bases. This CDR3 spans 16 amino acids. J lost 4 bases, V lost 4 bases, and 9 bases had no gene match. CDR1 SGHRS and CDR2 YFSETQ come from the germline V gene. CDR3 sequence reads: CASSVGTGGGTGELFF. The CDR3 DNA is TGCGCCAGCAGCGTCGGGACAGGCGGAGGCACCGGGGAGCTGTTTTTT.

The genes are TRBV7-3 and TRBJ2-1; weak D call: TRBD2 (5 bases). V lost 4 bases and J 4 bases, leaving 14 bases between the germline ends. The CDR3 loop spans 15 amino acids. CDR1 SGHTA and CDR2 FQGTGA come from the germline V gene. CDR3 bases: TGTGCCAGCAGCTCCGCAAACGGGGTTTACAATGAGCAGTTCTTC. Its translation is CASSSANGVYNEQFF.

V is TRBV7-2 and J is TRBJ2-2, with a weak D call TRBD1 (6 bases). The germline V and J ends were trimmed by 2 bases and 4 bases, with 20 bases remaining between them. Germline V lookup: CDR1 SGHTA, CDR2 FQGNSA. The CDR3 is 18 residues long. The CDR3 nucleotides are TGTGCCAGCAGCTTAAACCGGCAGTCATGGACAGTCACCGGGGAGCTGTTTTTT. As protein: CASSLNRQSWTVTGELFF. The variable domain in full, with the rest retrieved from reference TRBV7-2 and TRBJ2-2, is GAGVSQSPSNKVTEKGKDVELRCDPISGHTALYWYRQSLGQGLEFLIYFQGNSAPDKSGLPSDRFSAERTGGSVSTLTIQRTQQEDSAVYLCASSLNRQSWTVTGELFFGEGSRLTVL.

CDR3 amino acids: CASSTRTGGQETQYF. DNA for the CDR3: TGTGCCAGCAGCACCCGGACAGGGGGACAAGAGACCCAGTACTTC. The V gene is TRBV7-2, the J gene TRBJ2-5, with 10 bases aligning to TRBD1. V was pared by 5 bases and J by 2 bases, with 5 bases of the junction left unmatched. The CDR3 runs 15 residues. Looked up from germline, CDR1 is SGHTA and CDR2 is FQGNSA.

The chain carries TRBV6-1 and TRBJ2-7, with D possibly being TRBD2 (6 bases). CDR3 length equals 14 residues. Deletions cut 7 bases from V and 0 bases from J, with 13 bases between. Germline-derived CDR1 and CDR2 are MNHNS and SASEGT. Here the CDR3 reads CASTRDSSSYEQYF. The CDR3 coding sequence is TGTGCCAGCACGAGGGACTCTAGCTCCTACGAGCAGTACTTC.

About this clone itself: At one end, the junction sequence differs from germline, possibly due to a read error. This rearrangement joins TRBV5-6 to TRBJ2-1, with TRBD1 matching over 7 bases. Germline V gene data show CDR1 as SGHDT and CDR2 as YYEEEE. The CDR3 has 13 residues. The CDR3 loop is CASRLGTAGEQFF. The CDR3 DNA is TGTGCCAGCAGGTTGGGGACAGCCGGTGAGCAGTTCTTC.

The chain has TRBV30 and TRBJ2-3, with 7 bases that match TRBD2. From germline, CDR1 is GTSNPN and CDR2 SVGIG (reference sequence). Trimming at V came to 2 bases and at J to 7 bases, leaving 12 bases not matched to a gene. The CDR3 is made up of 15 amino acids. The CDR3: CAWSFGLGEQNTQYF. Here the CDR3 DNA reads TGTGCCTGGAGTTTTGGACTAGGGGAACAAAATACGCAGTATTTT.

This clone turned up a few times. The V gene is TRBV18, the J gene TRBJ2-1; TRBD2 agrees at 9 bases. This CDR3 is built from 14 residues. Germline V gives CDR1 KGHSH, CDR2 LQKENI. Trimming at V came to 3 bases and at J to 6 bases, leaving 3 bases not matched to a gene. DNA of the CDR3: TGTGCCAGCTCACCGGGACTAGCCTTCAATGAGCAGTTCTTC. This gives the protein CASSPGLAFNEQFF.

V is TRBV13 and J is TRBJ2-1; tentative D call: TRBD2 (5 bases). This CDR3 is built from 14 residues. Germline V gene lookup returns CDR1 PRHDT and CDR2 FYEKMQ (reference sequence). Trimming took 3 bases from V and 10 from J, leaving 16 bases between them. CDR3 sequence reads: CASSFGRRPGEQFF. Here the CDR3 DNA reads TGTGCCAGCAGCTTCGGTAGGCGGCCGGGAGAGCAGTTCTTC.

This rearrangement joins TRBV10-3 to TRBJ2-1, with a possible D match to TRBD2 (6 bases). Germline CDR1 reads ENHRY; CDR2 reads SYGVKD. V was shortened by 7 bases and J by 6 bases, with 13 bases between the two germline ends. The CDR3 is made up of 13 amino acids. The CDR3 region is CAITSGETNEQFF. In nucleotides, the CDR3 is TGTGCCATCACTTCGGGGGAGACCAATGAGCAGTTCTTC.

This clone was recorded a few times. J is TRBJ2-1 and V is TRBV6-1; TRBD2 is a possible D gene (5 bases). There are 14 residues in the CDR3. Germline values: CDR1 MNHNS, CDR2 SASEGT. Trimming took off 5 bases at V and 1 base at J, with 9 bases between the two ends. DNA of the CDR3: TGTGCCAGCAGTCGGACTGAGTCCTACAATGAGCAGTTCTTC. It is translated as CASSRTESYNEQFF.